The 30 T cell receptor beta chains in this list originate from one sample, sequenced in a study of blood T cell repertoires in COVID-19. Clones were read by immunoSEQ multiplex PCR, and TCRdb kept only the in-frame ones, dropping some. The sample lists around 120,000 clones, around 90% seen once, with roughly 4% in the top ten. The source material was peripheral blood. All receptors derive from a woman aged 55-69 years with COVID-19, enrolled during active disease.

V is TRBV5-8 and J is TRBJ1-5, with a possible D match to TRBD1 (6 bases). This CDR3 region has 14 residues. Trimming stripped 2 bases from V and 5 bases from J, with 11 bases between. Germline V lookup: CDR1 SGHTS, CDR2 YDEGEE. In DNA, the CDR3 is TGTGCCAGCAGCTTCGGTCAGGGGCATCAGCCCCAGCATTTT. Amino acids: CASSFGQGHQPQHF.

The CDR3 spells CASSLNTGELFF. The CDR3 DNA reads as TGTGCCAGCTCTCTGAACACCGGGGAGCTGTTTTTT. The chain combines TRBV12-3 or TRBV12-4 with TRBJ2-2; D is undetermined. Trimming took off 8 bases at V and 1 base at J, with 5 bases between the two ends. The length of the CDR3 is 12 residues.

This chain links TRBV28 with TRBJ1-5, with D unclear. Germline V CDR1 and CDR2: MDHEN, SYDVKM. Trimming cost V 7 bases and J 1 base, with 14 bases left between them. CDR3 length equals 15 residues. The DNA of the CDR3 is TGTGCCAGCACTGCCGACGGGTTGAGCAATCAGCCCCAGCATTTT. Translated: CASTADGLSNQPQHF.

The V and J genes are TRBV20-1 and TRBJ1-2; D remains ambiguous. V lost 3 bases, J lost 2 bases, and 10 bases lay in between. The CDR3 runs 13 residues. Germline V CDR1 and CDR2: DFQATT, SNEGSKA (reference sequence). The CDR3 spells CSASNGQNYGYTF. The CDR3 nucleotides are TGCAGTGCTAGTAATGGTCAGAACTATGGCTACACCTTC.

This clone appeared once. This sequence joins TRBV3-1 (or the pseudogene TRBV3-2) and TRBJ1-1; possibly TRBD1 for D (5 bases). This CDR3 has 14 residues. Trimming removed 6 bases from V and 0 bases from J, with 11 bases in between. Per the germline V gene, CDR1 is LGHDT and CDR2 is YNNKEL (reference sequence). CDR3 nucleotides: TGTGCCAGCAGGACCGAGGACATGAACACTGAAGCTTTCTTT. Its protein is CASRTEDMNTEAFF.

The CDR3 sequence is CASSQEASNSNQPQHF. Written as DNA, the CDR3 is TGCGCCAGCAGCCAAGAAGCTAGCAATAGCAATCAGCCCCAGCATTTT. The chain has TRBV4-3 and TRBJ1-5; no firm D call. Germline loops: CDR1 LGHNA, CDR2 YSLEER. The V end lost 0 bases, the J end lost 0 bases, and 9 bases lay between the germline ends. The CDR3 has 16 residues.

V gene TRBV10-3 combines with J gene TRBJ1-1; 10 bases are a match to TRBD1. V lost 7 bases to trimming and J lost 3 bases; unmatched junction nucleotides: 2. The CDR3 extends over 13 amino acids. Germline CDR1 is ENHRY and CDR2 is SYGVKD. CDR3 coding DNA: TGTGCCATCACCGGGACAGGGGACACTGAAGCTTTCTTT. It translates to CAITGTGDTEAFF.

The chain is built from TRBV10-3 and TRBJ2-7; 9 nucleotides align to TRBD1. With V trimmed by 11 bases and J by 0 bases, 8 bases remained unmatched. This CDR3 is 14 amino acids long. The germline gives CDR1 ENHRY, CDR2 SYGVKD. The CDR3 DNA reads TGTGCCTCAATTCCGGGACAGGGCTCCTACGAGCAGTACTTC. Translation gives CASIPGQGSYEQYF.

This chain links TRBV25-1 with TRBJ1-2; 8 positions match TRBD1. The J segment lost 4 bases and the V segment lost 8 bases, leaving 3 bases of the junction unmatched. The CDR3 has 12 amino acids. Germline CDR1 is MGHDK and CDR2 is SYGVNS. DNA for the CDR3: TGTGCCAGCTACAGGGGGACCTATGGCTACACCTTC. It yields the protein CASYRGTYGYTF.

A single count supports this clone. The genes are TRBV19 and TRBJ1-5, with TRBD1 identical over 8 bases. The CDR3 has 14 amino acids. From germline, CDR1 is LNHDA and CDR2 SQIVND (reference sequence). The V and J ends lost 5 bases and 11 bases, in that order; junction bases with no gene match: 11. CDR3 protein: CASSSSTGVTAQHF. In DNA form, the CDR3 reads TGTGCCAGTAGTTCTTCGACAGGGGTAACGGCCCAGCATTTT.

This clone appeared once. CDR3 DNA sequence: TGTGCCAGCAGCTTAGGGACAGACCTCCGGAATGAGCAGTTCTTC. It specifies CASSLGTDLRNEQFF. The genes are TRBV11-3 and TRBJ2-1, with a weak D call TRBD1 (6 bases). The germline V gene encodes CDR1 SGHNT and CDR2 YENEEA. The CDR3 runs 15 residues. With 1 base removed from V and 7 bases from J, the gap between germline ends came to 14 bases.

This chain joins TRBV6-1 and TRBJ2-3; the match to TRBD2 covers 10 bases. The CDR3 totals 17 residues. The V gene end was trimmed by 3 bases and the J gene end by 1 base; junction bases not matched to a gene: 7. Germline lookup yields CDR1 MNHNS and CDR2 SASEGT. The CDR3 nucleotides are TGTGCCAGCAGTGAGGGATTAGCGGGGGGTCGCACAGATACGCAGTATTTT. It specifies CASSEGLAGGRTDTQYF.

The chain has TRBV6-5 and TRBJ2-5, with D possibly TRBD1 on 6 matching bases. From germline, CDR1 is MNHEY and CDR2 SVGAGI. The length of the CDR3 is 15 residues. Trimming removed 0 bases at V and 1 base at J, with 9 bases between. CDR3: CASSYSGHGQETQYF. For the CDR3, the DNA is TGTGCCAGCAGTTACTCGGGACACGGCCAAGAGACCCAGTACTTC.

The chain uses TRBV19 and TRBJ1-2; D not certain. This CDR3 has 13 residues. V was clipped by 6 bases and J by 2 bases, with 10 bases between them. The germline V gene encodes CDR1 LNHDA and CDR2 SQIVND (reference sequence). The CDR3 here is CASSQTQNYGYTF. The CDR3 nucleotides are TGTGCCAGTAGCCAGACACAAAACTATGGCTACACCTTC.

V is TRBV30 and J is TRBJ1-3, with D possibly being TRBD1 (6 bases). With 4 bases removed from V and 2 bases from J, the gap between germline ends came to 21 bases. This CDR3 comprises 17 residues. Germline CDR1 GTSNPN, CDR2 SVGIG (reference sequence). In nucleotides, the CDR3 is TGTGCCTGGACGTTGGGGTATGGGGGGGCGGCTGGAAACACCATATATTTT. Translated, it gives CAWTLGYGGAAGNTIYF. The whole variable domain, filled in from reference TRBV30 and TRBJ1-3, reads SQTIHQWPATLVQPVGSPLSLECTVEGTSNPNLYWYRQAAGRGLQLLFYSVGIGQISSEVPQNLSASRPQDRQFILSSKKLLLSDSGFYLCAWTLGYGGAAGNTIYFGEGSWLTVV.

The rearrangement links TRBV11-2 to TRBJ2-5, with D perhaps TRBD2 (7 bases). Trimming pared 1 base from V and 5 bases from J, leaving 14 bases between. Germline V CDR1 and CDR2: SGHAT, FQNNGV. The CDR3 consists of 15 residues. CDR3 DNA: TGTGCCAGCAGCTTAGGCGGGGGCCGCCGGGAGACCCAGTACTTC. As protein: CASSLGGGRRETQYF.

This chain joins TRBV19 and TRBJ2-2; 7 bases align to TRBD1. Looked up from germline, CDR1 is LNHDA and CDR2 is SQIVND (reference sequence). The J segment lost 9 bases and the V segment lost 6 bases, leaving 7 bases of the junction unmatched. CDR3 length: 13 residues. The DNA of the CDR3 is TGTGCCAGTAGCAACAGGGGAAGTTGGGAGCTGTTTTTT. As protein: CASSNRGSWELFF.

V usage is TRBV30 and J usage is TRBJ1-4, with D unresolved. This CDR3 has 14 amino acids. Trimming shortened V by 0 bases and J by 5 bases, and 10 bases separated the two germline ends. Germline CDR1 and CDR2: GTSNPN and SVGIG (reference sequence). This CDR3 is CAWSVSAGNEKLFF. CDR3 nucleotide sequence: TGTGCCTGGAGTGTATCGGCAGGAAATGAAAAACTGTTTTTT.

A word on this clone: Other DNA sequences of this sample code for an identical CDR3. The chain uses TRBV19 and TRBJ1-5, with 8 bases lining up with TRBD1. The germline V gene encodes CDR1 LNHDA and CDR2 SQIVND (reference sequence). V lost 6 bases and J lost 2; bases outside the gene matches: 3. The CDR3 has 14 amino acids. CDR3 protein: CASSPTGGNQPQHF. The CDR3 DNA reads TGTGCCAGTAGCCCGACAGGGGGCAATCAGCCCCAGCATTTT.

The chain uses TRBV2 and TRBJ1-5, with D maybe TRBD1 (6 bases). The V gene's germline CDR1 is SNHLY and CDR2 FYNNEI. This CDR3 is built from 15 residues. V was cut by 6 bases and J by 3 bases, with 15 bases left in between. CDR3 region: CASSLTTGVNQPQHF. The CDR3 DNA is TGTGCCAGCAGCCTTACGACAGGTGTCAATCAGCCCCAGCATTTT.

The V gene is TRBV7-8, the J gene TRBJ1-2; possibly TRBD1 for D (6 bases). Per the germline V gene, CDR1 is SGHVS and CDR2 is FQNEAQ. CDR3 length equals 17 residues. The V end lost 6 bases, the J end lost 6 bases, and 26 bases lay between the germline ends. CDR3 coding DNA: TGTGCCAGCAGGGAGAACAGGGATAGCCGGAGATTGCATGGCTACACCTTC. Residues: CASRENRDSRRLHGYTF. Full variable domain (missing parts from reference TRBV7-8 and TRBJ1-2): GAGVSQSPRYKVAKRGQDVALRCDPISGHVSLFWYQQALGQGPEFLTYFQNEAQLDKSGLPSDRFFAERPEGSVSTLKIQRTQQEDSAVYLCASRENRDSRRLHGYTFGSGTRLTVV.

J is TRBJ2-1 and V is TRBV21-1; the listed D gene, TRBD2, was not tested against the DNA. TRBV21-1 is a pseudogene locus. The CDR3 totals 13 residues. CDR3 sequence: CASSKSSWYEQFF. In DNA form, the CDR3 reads TGTGCCAGCAGCAAATCTAGCTGGTATGAGCAGTTCTTC.

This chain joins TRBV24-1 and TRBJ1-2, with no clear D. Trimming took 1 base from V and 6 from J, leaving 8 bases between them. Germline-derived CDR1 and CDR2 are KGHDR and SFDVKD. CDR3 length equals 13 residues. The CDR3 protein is CATSDFSGNGYTF. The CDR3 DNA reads TGTGCCACCAGTGATTTTTCCGGGAATGGCTACACCTTC.

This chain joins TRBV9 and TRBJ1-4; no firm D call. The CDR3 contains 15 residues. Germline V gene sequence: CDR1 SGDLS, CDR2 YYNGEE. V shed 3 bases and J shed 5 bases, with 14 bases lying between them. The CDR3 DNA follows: TGTGCCAGCAGCGGCCAAGGGAGGGAGAATGAAAAACTGTTTTTT. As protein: CASSGQGRENEKLFF. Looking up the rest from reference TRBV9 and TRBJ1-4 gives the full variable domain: DSGVTQTPKHLITATGQRVTLRCSPRSGDLSVYWYQQSLDQGLQFLIQYYNGEERAKGNILERFSAQQFPDLHSELNLSSLELGDSALYFCASSGQGRENEKLFFGSGTQLSVL.

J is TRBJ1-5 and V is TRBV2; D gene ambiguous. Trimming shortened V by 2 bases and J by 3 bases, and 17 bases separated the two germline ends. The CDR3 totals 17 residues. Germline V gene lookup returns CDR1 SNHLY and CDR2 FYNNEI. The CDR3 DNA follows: TGTGCCAGCAGTGAATATCTTGTACCCGGGAACAATCAGCCCCAGCATTTT. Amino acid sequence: CASSEYLVPGNNQPQHF.

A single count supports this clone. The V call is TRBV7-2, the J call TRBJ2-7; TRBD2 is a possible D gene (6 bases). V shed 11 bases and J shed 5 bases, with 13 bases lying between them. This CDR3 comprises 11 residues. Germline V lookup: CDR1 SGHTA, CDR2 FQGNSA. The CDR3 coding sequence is TGTGCCTCTAGGCGGGGTAACGAGCAGTACTTC. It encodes CASRRGNEQYF.

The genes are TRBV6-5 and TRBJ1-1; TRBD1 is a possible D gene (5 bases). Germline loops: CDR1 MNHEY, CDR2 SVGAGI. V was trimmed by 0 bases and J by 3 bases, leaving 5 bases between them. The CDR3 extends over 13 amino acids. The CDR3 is CASSYSGHTEAFF. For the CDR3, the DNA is TGTGCCAGCAGTTACTCGGGGCACACTGAAGCTTTCTTT.

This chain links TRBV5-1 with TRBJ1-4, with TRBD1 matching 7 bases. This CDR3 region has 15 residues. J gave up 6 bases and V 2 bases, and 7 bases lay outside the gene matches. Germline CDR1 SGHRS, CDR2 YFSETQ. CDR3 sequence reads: CASSFDRVVDEKLFF. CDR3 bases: TGCGCCAGCAGCTTTGACAGGGTAGTCGATGAAAAACTGTTTTTT.

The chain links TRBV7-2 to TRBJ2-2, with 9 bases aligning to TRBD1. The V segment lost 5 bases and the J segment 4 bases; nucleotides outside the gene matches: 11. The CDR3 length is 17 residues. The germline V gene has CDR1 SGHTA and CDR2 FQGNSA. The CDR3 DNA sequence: TGTGCCAGCAGCCTGGCCACAGGGGGCTATCGCACCGGGGAGCTGTTTTTT. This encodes CASSLATGGYRTGELFF.

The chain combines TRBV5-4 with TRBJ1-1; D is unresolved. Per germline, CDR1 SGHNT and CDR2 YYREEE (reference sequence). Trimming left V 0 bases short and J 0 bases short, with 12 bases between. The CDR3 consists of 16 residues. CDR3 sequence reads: CASSLGAGVMNTEAFF. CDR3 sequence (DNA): TGTGCCAGCAGCTTGGGGGCAGGTGTCATGAACACTGAAGCTTTCTTT. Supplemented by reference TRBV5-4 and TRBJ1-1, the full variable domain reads ETGVTQSPTHLIKTRGQQVTLRCSSQSGHNTVSWYQQALGQGPQFIFQYYREEENGRGNFPPRFSGLQFPNYSSELNVNALELDDSALYLCASSLGAGVMNTEAFFGQGTRLTVV.